Below are 9 T cell receptor beta chains sequenced from a single sample in a study of blood T cell repertoires in COVID-19. TCRdb's table, derived via immunoSEQ multiplex PCR, lists solely in-frame clones and lacks some. This table has 300,000 to 500,000 clones, more than 75% appearing once. Specimen: PBMCs or T cells enriched from blood (not recorded which). The source is a woman aged 25 to 39 with acute COVID-19.

This clone was seen just once. The chain joins TRBV11-3 to TRBJ1-1, with D unclear. Germline CDR1 and CDR2: SGHNT and YENEEA. Trimming removed 1 base at V and 9 bases at J, with 12 bases between. The CDR3 runs 13 residues. This CDR3 reads CASSLASQEKAFF. CDR3 nucleotides: TGTGCCAGCAGCTTAGCGTCACAAGAAAAAGCTTTCTTT.

V is TRBV6-2 or TRBV6-3 and J is TRBJ2-3, with a tentative D call TRBD2 (5 bases). CDR1 MNHEY and CDR2 SVGEGT come from the germline V gene. The CDR3 covers 18 residues. With 2 bases removed from V and 0 bases from J, the gap between germline ends came to 18 bases. CDR3 in amino acids: CASSYPPSRGLSTDTQYF. The CDR3 DNA reads TGTGCCAGCAGTTACCCCCCGTCCCGAGGACTGAGCACAGATACGCAGTATTTT.

The chain couples TRBV12-5 to TRBJ2-4; 7 bases align to TRBD2. The CDR3 is made up of 14 amino acids. Trimming removed 7 bases from V and 4 bases from J; junction bases left unmatched: 7. Germline CDR1 is LGHNT and CDR2 is FRNRAP. The CDR3 sequence: CASASGGSKNIQYF. In DNA, the CDR3 is TGTGCTAGTGCCTCGGGGGGTTCAAAAAACATTCAGTACTTC.

This clone was seen only once. The chain joins TRBV6-5 to TRBJ2-3, with 8 bases that match TRBD2. The CDR3 is made up of 15 amino acids. After removal of 9 bases from V and 2 bases from J, the junction contained 10 bases not matched to a gene. Germline V gives CDR1 MNHEY, CDR2 SVGAGI. The CDR3 loop reads CASSRSGGLTDTQYF. In DNA form, the CDR3 reads TGTGCCAGTTCAAGGAGCGGGGGCCTCACAGATACGCAGTATTTT.

This chain links TRBV5-1 with TRBJ1-4; D is perhaps TRBD1 (5 bases). CDR1 and CDR2 (germline): SGHRS, YFSETQ. V gave up 4 bases and J gave up 8 bases, with 12 bases separating them. The CDR3 extends over 13 amino acids. This chain's CDR3 is CASSRKGAEKLFF. CDR3 sequence (DNA): TGCGCCAGCAGCAGGAAAGGGGCCGAAAAACTGTTTTTT.

This chain links TRBV7-9 with TRBJ1-3; D might be TRBD1 (5 bases). This CDR3 is 16 amino acids long. Trimming took 2 bases from V and 0 from J, leaving 11 bases between them. Germline CDR1 is SEHNR and CDR2 is FQNEAQ (reference sequence). The CDR3 coding sequence is TGTGCCAGCAGCTTATCTAGGGGAAGCTCTGGAAACACCATATATTTT. Translation gives CASSLSRGSSGNTIYF.

The rearrangement uses TRBV29-1 and TRBJ1-2; D is perhaps TRBD1 (5 bases). CDR1 and CDR2 (germline): SQVTM, ANQGSEA. The V and J ends lost 3 bases and 8 bases respectively, with 13 bases between them. The CDR3 runs to 12 residues. The CDR3 DNA follows: TGCAGCGTTGATTATCAGGGTAACGGCTACACCTTC. Translated: CSVDYQGNGYTF.

This clone was seen just once. This chain uses TRBV7-8 with TRBJ1-5; D is unresolved. The germline gives CDR1 SGHVS, CDR2 FQNEAQ. V lost 5 bases and J 2 bases, leaving 13 bases between the germline ends. The CDR3 has 15 amino acids. The chain's CDR3 is CASSLSGPGNQPQHF. CDR3 nucleotides: TGTGCCAGCAGCCTGAGCGGGCCCGGCAATCAGCCCCAGCATTTT. Looking up the rest from reference TRBV7-8 and TRBJ1-5 gives the full variable domain: GAGVSQSPRYKVAKRGQDVALRCDPISGHVSLFWYQQALGQGPEFLTYFQNEAQLDKSGLPSDRFFAERPEGSVSTLKIQRTQQEDSAVYLCASSLSGPGNQPQHFGDGTRLSIL.

The sample holds one count of this clone. The chain is built from TRBV7-8 and TRBJ1-2; a weak D match, TRBD1 (6 bases). Germline lookup yields CDR1 SGHVS and CDR2 FQNEAQ. Trimming stripped 5 bases from V and 4 bases from J, with 20 bases between. CDR3 size: 16 residues. CDR3 sequence reads: CASSPRLTGSGYGYTF. CDR3 in DNA: TGTGCCAGCAGCCCCAGGTTGACAGGCTCCGGCTATGGCTACACCTTC.